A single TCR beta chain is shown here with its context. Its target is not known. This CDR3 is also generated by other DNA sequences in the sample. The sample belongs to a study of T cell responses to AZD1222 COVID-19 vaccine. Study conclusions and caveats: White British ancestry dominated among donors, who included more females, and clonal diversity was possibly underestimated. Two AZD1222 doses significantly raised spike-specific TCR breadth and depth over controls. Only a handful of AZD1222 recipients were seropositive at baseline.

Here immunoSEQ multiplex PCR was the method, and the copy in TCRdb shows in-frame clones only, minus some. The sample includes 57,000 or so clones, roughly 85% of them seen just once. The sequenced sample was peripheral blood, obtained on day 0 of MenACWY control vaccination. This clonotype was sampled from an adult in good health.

CDR3 DNA: TGTGCCAGCAGCTTAGCCGCCAGCTACGAGCAGTACTTC. Protein sequence: CASSLAASYEQYF. J is TRBJ2-7 and V is TRBV7-2, with D unresolved. The V end was cut by 0 bases, the J end by 3 bases, with 6 bases between. This CDR3 is built from 13 residues. Germline V gene lookup returns CDR1 SGHTA and CDR2 FQGNSA.